This TCR beta chain was profiled in a study of T cell responses to AZD1222 COVID-19 vaccine. The study, taken as a whole, reports: Clonal diversity may have been underestimated, and the donors were mostly white British, with more females than males.

This CDR3 is built from 14 residues. Germline V CDR1 and CDR2: SGHRS, YFSETQ. V was clipped by 0 bases and J by 4 bases, with 10 bases between them. Worth noting for this clone: Its antigen is as yet unknown.

Method: immunoSEQ multiplex PCR; TCRdb's copy keeps in-frame clones and lacks some. The sample has fewer than 110,000 clones; less than 95% are singletons. The sequence was obtained from an adult in good health. The material was peripheral blood, obtained on day 0 of AZD1222 vaccination. This chain uses TRBV5-1 with TRBJ1-1; D gene uncertain. The CDR3 bases are TGCGCCAGCAGCTTGGGGATTAAGGGCACTGAAGCTTTCTTT. Its protein is CASSLGIKGTEAFF.